Shown below are 31 T cell receptor beta chains from a single sample sequenced in a study of CD8 T cells in ankylosing spondylitis. Study results and limitations: There was a TCR beta motif, made of several highly homologous variants, that appeared characteristic of ankylosing spondylitis blood.

TCRdb independently ran MiXCR on the 5' RACE reads; one entry per CDR3 protein. This table has roughly 700,000 distinct CDR3 sequences, around 17% appearing once. Which antigens these TCRs recognize remains unknown. The sample consisted of blood, either unsorted or a sorted T cell fraction (not recorded which). These receptors originate from a male donor with ankylosing spondylitis.

This clonotype was detected only a few times. The chain uses TRBV19 and TRBJ2-3; 10 positions match TRBD2. This CDR3 is 14 amino acids long. Germline V lookup: CDR1 LNHDA, CDR2 SQIVND (reference sequence). Germline trimming cut 10 bases from V and 3 bases from J; bases unmatched to any gene: 7. For the CDR3, the DNA is TGTGCCATTATATGGGGACTAGCGACAGATACGCAGTATTTT. The encoded protein is CAIIWGLATDTQYF.

V gene TRBV28 combines with J gene TRBJ1-4, with D possibly TRBD1 on 5 matching bases. Germline CDR1 MDHEN, CDR2 SYDVKM. The V gene lost 6 bases and the J gene lost 6 bases, with 17 bases spanning the gap. The length of the CDR3 is 15 residues. CDR3 sequence reads: CASSTQVPRDEKLFF. The CDR3, as DNA: TGTGCCAGCAGCACACAGGTCCCGCGGGATGAAAAACTGTTTTTT.

A single count supports this clonotype. The chain combines TRBV5-5 with TRBJ2-1; D may be TRBD1 (6 bases). The CDR3 extends over 16 amino acids. In germline, CDR1 is SGHKS, CDR2 YYEKEE (reference sequence). The V end was cut by 0 bases, the J end by 3 bases, with 13 bases between. In nucleotides, the CDR3 is TGTGCCAGCAGCTTGGCCGTGGACAGTTACTACAATGAGCAGTTCTTC. This sequence encodes CASSLAVDSYYNEQFF.

CDR3 DNA sequence: TGTGCCAGCAGCTTAGATCTGGGGAGGTACGAGCAGTACTTC. Its translation: CASSLDLGRYEQYF. The chain is built from TRBV7-9 and TRBJ2-7, with a tentative D call TRBD2 (6 bases). The CDR3 sequence is 14 residues long. Germline CDR1 is SEHNR and CDR2 is FQNEAQ (reference sequence). Trimming left V 1 base short and J 4 bases short, with 11 bases between. The variable domain in full, with the rest retrieved from reference TRBV7-9 and TRBJ2-7, is DTGVSQNPRHKITKRGQNVTFRCDPISEHNRLYWYRQTLGQGPEFLTYFQNEAQLEKSRLLSDRFSAERPKGSFSTLEIQRTEQGDSAMYLCASSLDLGRYEQYFGPGTRLTVT.

This clonotype was seen only a few times. The V and J genes are TRBV2 and TRBJ1-1; D is uncertain. The CDR3 consists of 11 residues. Per the germline V gene, CDR1 is SNHLY and CDR2 is FYNNEI. V was trimmed by 8 bases and J by 5 bases, leaving 9 bases between them. CDR3 nucleotide sequence: TGTGCCAGCGGACGAGAGACTGAAGCTTTCTTT. It codes for CASGRETEAFF.

The chain recombines TRBV20-1 with TRBJ2-1; D gene uncertain. The CDR3 has 11 residues. CDR1 and CDR2 (germline): DFQATT, SNEGSKA (reference sequence). Trimming shortened V by 2 bases and J by 5 bases, and 4 bases separated the two germline ends. Written as DNA, the CDR3 is TGCAGTGCTAGATCCGACAATGAGCAGTTCTTC. Translating it yields CSARSDNEQFF.

V usage is TRBV12-3 or TRBV12-4 and J usage is TRBJ1-2; no reliable D call. This CDR3 has 13 amino acids. The V gene lost 3 bases and the J gene lost 6 bases, with 11 bases spanning the gap. CDR3 in amino acids: CASSLYRDDGYTF. The CDR3 nucleotides are TGTGCCAGCAGTTTGTACCGAGATGATGGCTACACCTTC.

V is TRBV5-6 and J is TRBJ2-7; D is unclear. The CDR3 loop spans 15 amino acids. The V end was cut by 1 base, the J end by 2 bases, with 13 bases between. Germline loops: CDR1 SGHDT, CDR2 YYEEEE. CDR3 in amino acids: CASSLLAAHTYEQYF. The CDR3 DNA sequence: TGTGCCAGCAGCTTGTTGGCAGCGCATACCTACGAGCAGTACTTC.

The chain recombines TRBV20-1 with TRBJ2-3, with D possibly being TRBD1 (6 bases). Between the trimmed V and J ends, which lost 2 bases and 8 bases, there was a span of 14 bases. Germline CDR1 reads DFQATT; CDR2 reads SNEGSKA (reference sequence). This CDR3 has 13 residues. CDR3 sequence reads: CSARLDSRGTQYF. CDR3 bases: TGCAGTGCTAGATTGGACAGTCGCGGTACGCAGTATTTT.

The CDR3 DNA reads TGTGCCAGCAGTTACTCTGGGGGAGTTCAGCCCCAGCATTTT. The encoded protein is CASSYSGGVQPQHF. This rearrangement joins TRBV6-5 to TRBJ1-5; D possibly corresponds to TRBD1 (5 bases). Trimming removed 0 bases at V and 6 bases at J, with 9 bases between. This CDR3 has 14 amino acids. The V gene's germline CDR1 is MNHEY and CDR2 SVGAGI.

The J gene is TRBJ2-3, the V gene TRBV29-1; D gene ambiguous. V was shortened by 4 bases and J by 5 bases, with 13 bases between the two germline ends. The length of the CDR3 is 13 residues. Germline V CDR1 and CDR2: SQVTM, ANQGSEA. The CDR3 region is CSVGPSVGDTQYF. The CDR3 bases are TGCAGCGTTGGGCCCAGCGTTGGAGATACGCAGTATTTT.

This sequence joins TRBV28 and TRBJ2-7; maybe TRBD1 (5 bases). Trimming left V 7 bases short and J 2 bases short, with 18 bases between. Per germline, CDR1 MDHEN and CDR2 SYDVKM. The CDR3 sequence is 15 residues long. The CDR3 DNA sequence: TGTGCCAGCAACCCAACAGGAGCTACTACCTACGAGCAGTACTTC. Translating gives CASNPTGATTYEQYF.

In this sample, this clonotype turned up a few times. The chain uses TRBV4-3 and TRBJ2-1; D is undetermined. Germline V CDR1 and CDR2: LGHNA, YSLEER. This CDR3 region has 15 residues. Trimming took 4 bases from V and 4 from J, leaving 14 bases between them. The DNA of the CDR3 is TGCGCCAGCAGCCTAAGGGAATGGGGTTACAATGAGCAGTTCTTC. Amino acid sequence: CASSLREWGYNEQFF.

The gene calls are TRBV29-1 and TRBJ2-1; 7 positions agree with TRBD2. The germline V gene has CDR1 SQVTM and CDR2 ANQGSEA. The length of the CDR3 is 17 residues. V gave up 5 bases and J gave up 4 bases; unmatched junction bases: 17. CDR3 sequence (DNA): TGCAGCGTTTCCGGGACTCGTCAGGGCGGGAGATACAATGAGCAGTTCTTC. Protein: CSVSGTRQGGRYNEQFF.

The V gene is TRBV14, the J gene TRBJ1-1; D might be TRBD1 (6 bases). There are 15 residues in the CDR3. The germline CDR1 and CDR2 sequences are SGHDN and FVKESK. V lost 0 bases and J 8 bases, leaving 16 bases between the germline ends. The CDR3 loop reads CASSQDSLADREAFF. In nucleotides, the CDR3 is TGTGCCAGCAGCCAAGATAGTCTTGCAGACAGGGAAGCTTTCTTT.

The table lists this clonotype with a few counts. The rearrangement links TRBV4-1 to TRBJ1-2; 7 bases line up with TRBD1. The V segment lost 2 bases and the J segment 4 bases; nucleotides outside the gene matches: 7. This CDR3 has 15 residues. CDR1 and CDR2 from the germline V gene are MGHRA and YSYEKL. The CDR3 DNA sequence: TGCGCCAGCAGCCAACGGACAGGCCTGGGCTATGGCTACACCTTC. It yields the protein CASSQRTGLGYGYTF.

The chain employs TRBV21-1 and TRBJ2-1. TRBV21-1 counts as a pseudogene. The CDR3 runs 14 residues. The CDR3 loop is CASSKVADYNEQFF. As DNA, the CDR3 is TGTGCCAGCAGCAAAGTCGCGGACTACAATGAGCAGTTCTTC.

The chain uses TRBV7-9 and TRBJ1-2, with no clear D. The ends were cut back, 1 base at V and 1 base at J, with 10 bases in the middle. CDR1 and CDR2 (germline): SEHNR, FQNEAQ (reference sequence). The CDR3 has 15 amino acids. CDR3 protein: CASSLGRRDNYGYTF. The CDR3 DNA is TGTGCCAGCAGCTTAGGCCGCAGAGATAACTATGGCTACACCTTC.

This clonotype was detected a few times. V gene TRBV5-6 combines with J gene TRBJ1-1; no reliable D call. V gave up 4 bases and J gave up 10 bases, with 8 bases separating them. This CDR3 spans 10 amino acids. The V gene's germline CDR1 is SGHDT and CDR2 YYEEEE. CDR3 in DNA: TGTGCCAGCAGCCCGTTGGTAGCTTTCTTT. The encoded protein is CASSPLVAFF.

This clonotype was seen a few times. V gene TRBV7-8 combines with J gene TRBJ1-2, with a tentative D call TRBD1 (5 bases). Trimming removed 4 bases at V and 5 bases at J, with 8 bases between. The germline CDR1 and CDR2 sequences are SGHVS and FQNEAQ. The CDR3 is 12 residues long. DNA for the CDR3: TGTGCCAGCAGCTCACAGGAGTATGGCTACACCTTC. This sequence encodes CASSSQEYGYTF. Full variable domain (rest looked up from reference TRBV7-8 and TRBJ1-2): GAGVSQSPRYKVAKRGQDVALRCDPISGHVSLFWYQQALGQGPEFLTYFQNEAQLDKSGLPSDRFFAERPEGSVSTLKIQRTQQEDSAVYLCASSSQEYGYTFGSGTRLTVV.

CDR3 region: CASSLAEPRGEQYF. The CDR3 nucleotides are TGCGCCAGCAGCTTGGCCGAACCGAGGGGCGAGCAGTACTTC. V usage is TRBV5-1 and J usage is TRBJ2-7; D may match TRBD1 or TRBD2 (5 bases each). V was clipped by 0 bases and J by 6 bases, with 13 bases between them. This CDR3 has 14 amino acids. Germline CDR1 SGHRS, CDR2 YFSETQ.

The chain recombines TRBV3-1 with TRBJ1-4; D ambiguous. V was trimmed by 2 bases and J by 7 bases, leaving 14 bases between them. CDR1 LGHDT and CDR2 YNNKEL come from the germline V gene (reference sequence). CDR3 length equals 15 residues. The CDR3 loop is CASSQSKGGPEKLFF. The CDR3 bases are TGTGCCAGCAGCCAATCCAAGGGTGGGCCTGAAAAACTGTTTTTT.

This clonotype was detected a few times. This chain connects TRBV7-3 to TRBJ1-1; TRBD1 aligns across 9 bases. This CDR3 spans 15 amino acids. Unmatched junction bases numbered 7, after V lost 5 bases and J lost 3 bases. Looked up from germline, CDR1 is SGHTA and CDR2 is FQGTGA. The CDR3 here is CASSRTGGADTEAFF. The DNA for the CDR3 is TGTGCCAGCAGCCGCACAGGGGGCGCGGACACTGAAGCTTTCTTT. The whole variable domain, filled in from reference TRBV7-3 and TRBJ1-1, reads GAGVSQTPSNKVTEKGKYVELRCDPISGHTALYWYRQSLGQGPEFLIYFQGTGAADDSGLPNDRFFAVRPEGSVSTLKIQRTERGDSAVYLCASSRTGGADTEAFFGQGTRLTVV.

This clonotype has only a few counts. The chain combines TRBV12-3 or TRBV12-4 with TRBJ1-2; D is uncertain. V lost 1 base and J lost 8, with 8 bases in between. The CDR3 runs 12 residues. In DNA, the CDR3 is TGTGCCAGCAGTTTAGGGACCGCCGGCTACACCTTC. Protein sequence: CASSLGTAGYTF.

The chain joins TRBV4-1 to TRBJ2-7; D not certain. The length of the CDR3 is 15 residues. The V gene lost 0 bases and the J gene lost 2 bases, with 11 bases spanning the gap. Germline V gene lookup returns CDR1 MGHRA and CDR2 YSYEKL. The CDR3 DNA is TGCGCCAGCAGCCAAGAAACCAGACCCGCCTACGAGCAGTACTTC. It yields the protein CASSQETRPAYEQYF.

This clonotype was observed a few times. The chain is built from TRBV5-1 and TRBJ2-7; the match to TRBD1 covers 9 bases. CDR1 SGHRS and CDR2 YFSETQ come from the germline V gene. V lost 4 bases to trimming and J lost 5 bases; unmatched junction nucleotides: 7. The CDR3 contains 14 residues. CDR3 residues: CASSPDRGMDEQYF. The DNA for the CDR3 is TGCGCCAGCAGCCCCGACAGGGGGATGGACGAGCAGTACTTC.

The V and J genes are TRBV6-1 and TRBJ2-3, with 11 bases aligning to TRBD2. V lost 7 bases to trimming and J lost 5 bases; unmatched junction nucleotides: 8. This CDR3 is built from 15 residues. Germline V CDR1 and CDR2: MNHNS, SASEGT. The CDR3 region is CASTFLAGGGDTQYF. The CDR3 DNA follows: TGTGCCAGCACCTTTCTAGCGGGAGGCGGAGATACGCAGTATTTT.

This clonotype was seen more than once but under ten times. The chain recombines TRBV5-1 with TRBJ1-1; TRBD1 matches 7 bases. The germline gives CDR1 SGHRS, CDR2 YFSETQ. Losses at the gene ends were 5 bases for V and 0 bases for J; bases not matched to a gene: 7. CDR3 length: 15 residues. This CDR3 reads CASRKGDSMNTEAFF. CDR3 DNA: TGCGCCAGCAGGAAAGGGGACAGCATGAACACTGAAGCTTTCTTT.

The table lists this clonotype with a few counts. This chain connects TRBV12-3 or TRBV12-4 to TRBJ2-3; D gene unclear. The CDR3 has 14 residues. With 4 bases removed from V and 0 bases from J, the gap between germline ends came to 8 bases. The CDR3 loop reads CASSWAASTDTQYF. CDR3 coding DNA: TGTGCCAGCAGTTGGGCCGCGAGCACAGATACGCAGTATTTT.

This clonotype has ten or more counts. The CDR3: CASSPEGSGNTIYF. CDR3 nucleotide sequence: TGTGCCAGCTCACCCGAGGGATCTGGAAACACCATATATTTT. This chain links TRBV18 with TRBJ1-3; no reliable D call. CDR3 length equals 14 residues. V was trimmed by 3 bases and J by 1 base, leaving 7 bases between them. Germline V gene data show CDR1 as KGHSH and CDR2 as LQKENI.

In regard to this clonotype: At one end the junction does not follow the germline gene, possibly because of a read error. V is TRBV24-1 and J is TRBJ2-7, with 8 nucleotides matching TRBD1. Germline V gene lookup returns CDR1 KGHDR and CDR2 SFDVKD. There are 14 residues in the CDR3. The CDR3 region has the DNA TGTGCCACGAGTGGACAGGGAAACTCCTACGAGCAGTACTTC. Amino acids: CATSGQGNSYEQYF.